A single sample gave rise to the 32 T cell receptor beta chains below, sequenced in a study of vaccination effects on CD4 cells after COVID-19. Clones were sequenced by immunoSEQ multiplex PCR, and TCRdb holds only the in-frame ones, with some missing. This table holds about 51,000 clones, around 76% found once. Isolating CD4+ T cells followed around nine days of culture. Their cognate antigens are unknown. The input for sequencing was CD4+ T cells from PBMCs cultured without peptide, taken before COVID-19 vaccination. Receptors were obtained from a human donor who had a prior SARS-CoV-2 infection.

A few counts support this clone. This chain joins TRBV6-5 and TRBJ1-5; D not certain. Germline lookup yields CDR1 MNHEY and CDR2 SVGAGI. This CDR3 region has 13 residues. CDR3 amino acids: CHTESVINQPQHF. CDR3 sequence (DNA): TGTCACACAGAAAGCGTTATTAATCAGCCCCAGCATTTT.

This clone was detected once. J is TRBJ1-6 and V is TRBV6-5; unclear D gene. Germline V lookup: CDR1 MNHEY, CDR2 SVGAGI. Deletions cut 5 bases from V and 9 bases from J, with 8 bases between. The CDR3 runs 12 residues. The CDR3 DNA is TGTGCCAGCAGTCCTAGAAGTTCACCCCTCCACTTT. Translation gives CASSPRSSPLHF.

This chain connects TRBV7-9 to TRBJ2-3; no firm D call. Germline V gene sequence: CDR1 SEHNR, CDR2 FQNEAQ (reference sequence). V dropped 1 base and J dropped 2 bases, with 4 bases sitting between them. The CDR3 has 13 residues. The CDR3 nucleotides read TGTGCCAGCAGCTTAGGTTTCACAGATACGCAGTATTTT. This codes for CASSLGFTDTQYF.

The V and J genes are TRBV7-2 and TRBJ1-6, with a tentative D call TRBD1 (6 bases). CDR3 length: 15 residues. Deletions cut 4 bases from V and 7 bases from J, with 14 bases between. Germline V gene sequence: CDR1 SGHTA, CDR2 FQGNSA. In DNA, the CDR3 is TGTGCCAGCAGCTCGCAGACAGGATGGAATTCACCCCTCCACTTT. This encodes CASSSQTGWNSPLHF.

The chain links TRBV3-1 (or the pseudogene TRBV3-2) to TRBJ2-5, with 8 positions matching TRBD1. With 5 bases clipped from V and 4 bases from J, the junction kept 3 bases outside the gene matches. Germline CDR1 reads LGHDT; CDR2 reads YNNKEL (reference sequence). This CDR3 spans 13 amino acids. DNA of the CDR3: TGTGCCAGCAGCTTTACAGGGGGAGAGACCCAGTACTTC. Protein product: CASSFTGGETQYF.

This chain uses TRBV27 with TRBJ1-1, with unresolved D. This CDR3 has 13 residues. Germline CDR1 MNHEY, CDR2 SMNVEV (reference sequence). Trimming shortened V by 7 bases and J by 2 bases, and 11 bases separated the two germline ends. As DNA, the CDR3 is TGTGCCAGCACTCGGACGGGCAACACTGAAGCTTTCTTT. This encodes CASTRTGNTEAFF.

The rearrangement joins TRBV29-1 to TRBJ2-2, with 8 nucleotides matching TRBD2. The germline gives CDR1 SQVTM, CDR2 ANQGSEA. CDR3 length: 15 amino acids. Trimming cost V 4 bases and J 6 bases; bases outside gene matches: 10. The CDR3 protein is CSVARLAGGPGELFF. The DNA for the CDR3 is TGCAGCGTTGCGCGGCTAGCGGGCGGCCCCGGGGAGCTGTTTTTT.

This clone was recorded a few times. V gene TRBV5-1 combines with J gene TRBJ1-5; 8 bases agree with TRBD1. J lost 5 bases, V lost 5 bases, and 9 bases had no gene match. The CDR3 is 15 amino acids. Germline CDR1 reads SGHRS; CDR2 reads YFSETQ. In DNA, the CDR3 is TGCGCCAGCAGGGAGGGACAGGCCTCGGATCAGCCCCAGCATTTT. It encodes CASREGQASDQPQHF.

This clone was picked up one time. The V and J genes are TRBV5-1 and TRBJ2-5, with TRBD1 matching over 9 bases. After removal of 4 bases from V and 4 bases from J, the junction contained 8 bases not matched to a gene. This CDR3 spans 15 amino acids. Germline values: CDR1 SGHRS, CDR2 YFSETQ. CDR3 in amino acids: CASSRYRGLGETQYF. The CDR3 region has the DNA TGCGCCAGCAGCCGCTACAGGGGGCTCGGAGAGACCCAGTACTTC. The variable domain in full, with the rest retrieved from reference TRBV5-1 and TRBJ2-5, is KAGVTQTPRYLIKTRGQQVTLSCSPISGHRSVSWYQQTPGQGLQFLFEYFSETQRNKGNFPGRFSGRQFSNSRSEMNVSTLELGDSALYLCASSRYRGLGETQYFGPGTRLLVL.

The table lists this clone with a count of one. This chain links TRBV5-4 with TRBJ2-3; 8 bases fit TRBD2. There are 16 residues in the CDR3. The germline V gene has CDR1 SGHNT and CDR2 YYREEE (reference sequence). J lost 7 bases, V lost 0 bases, and 10 bases had no gene match. The CDR3 loop reads CASSLVSSGGGYTQYF. The CDR3 region has the DNA TGTGCCAGCAGCTTGGTCTCCAGCGGGGGCGGATATACGCAGTATTTT.

The V call is TRBV4-2, the J call TRBJ1-4; tentatively, D is TRBD1 (5 bases). CDR3 length: 14 amino acids. Trimming pared 1 base from V and 8 bases from J, leaving 11 bases between. Per the germline V gene, CDR1 is LGHNA and CDR2 is YNFKEQ. CDR3 DNA sequence: TGTGCCAGCAGCCAAGGTCAGGGAGGGGAAAAACTGTTTTTT. Protein: CASSQGQGGEKLFF.

The chain uses TRBV7-3 and TRBJ2-1; tentatively, D is TRBD2 (5 bases). Germline V lookup: CDR1 SGHTA, CDR2 FQGTGA. Trimming pared 4 bases from V and 6 bases from J, leaving 13 bases between. This CDR3 contains 14 residues. The CDR3 bases are TGTGCCAGCAGCTCCACGCCCGGGGTCAATGAGCAGTTCTTC. Translating it yields CASSSTPGVNEQFF.

V and J are TRBV28 and TRBJ2-7; D gene ambiguous. The V gene's germline CDR1 is MDHEN and CDR2 SYDVKM. V was pared by 2 bases and J by 0 bases, with 11 bases between. This CDR3 region has 15 residues. This CDR3 reads CASSLMVVDSYEQYF. The CDR3 DNA follows: TGTGCCAGCAGTTTAATGGTTGTCGACTCCTACGAGCAGTACTTC.

The J gene is TRBJ2-2, the V gene TRBV30, with TRBD2 identical over 10 bases. The germline V gene encodes CDR1 GTSNPN and CDR2 SVGIG (reference sequence). CDR3 length equals 16 residues. Trimming cost V 2 bases and J 6 bases; bases outside gene matches: 9. CDR3 loop: CAWSTGLAEGSGELFF. As DNA, the CDR3 is TGTGCCTGGAGTACCGGACTAGCGGAGGGGTCCGGGGAGCTGTTTTTT.

The rearrangement joins TRBV19 to TRBJ1-6, with 7 nucleotides matching TRBD1. The V gene's germline CDR1 is LNHDA and CDR2 SQIVND (reference sequence). Trimming took 5 bases from V and 7 from J; bases not matched to a gene: 17. The CDR3 contains 18 residues. The CDR3 bases are TGTGCCAGTAGTCTCAACGCTCGGACAGGAAGACCCAATTCACCCCTCCACTTT. Protein: CASSLNARTGRPNSPLHF. Drawing the rest from reference TRBV19 and TRBJ1-6, the complete variable domain is DGGITQSPKYLFRKEGQNVTLSCEQNLNHDAMYWYRQDPGQGLRLIYYSQIVNDFQKGDIAEGYSVSREKKESFPLTVTSAQKNPTAFYLCASSLNARTGRPNSPLHFGNGTRLTVT.

This chain's CDR3 is CASSRYTSGRVGYEQYF. CDR3 DNA: TGCGCCAGCAGCCGGTATACTAGCGGGAGAGTGGGCTACGAGCAGTACTTC. This chain joins TRBV4-3 and TRBJ2-7; TRBD2 aligns across 11 bases. This CDR3 is 17 amino acids long. V dropped 4 bases and J dropped 3; count of bases not matched to a gene: 11. CDR1 is LGHNA, CDR2 YSLEER, per germline.

The chain joins TRBV18 to TRBJ2-5; D could derive from TRBD1 or TRBD2 (6 bases each). There are 16 residues in the CDR3. V was trimmed by 3 bases and J by 9 bases, leaving 23 bases between them. Per the germline V gene, CDR1 is KGHSH and CDR2 is LQKENI. The CDR3: CASSPGGGSSVRPQYF. The CDR3 DNA reads TGTGCCAGCTCACCCGGAGGGGGGTCTTCGGTGAGACCCCAGTACTTC.

The chain joins TRBV11-2 to TRBJ2-5, with D perhaps TRBD1 or TRBD2 (5 bases each). From germline, CDR1 is SGHAT and CDR2 FQNNGV. The V end lost 3 bases, the J end lost 1 base, and 6 bases lay between the germline ends. The CDR3 extends over 13 amino acids. The CDR3: CASSFGTQETQYF. The CDR3 DNA sequence: TGTGCCAGCAGCTTCGGGACCCAAGAGACCCAGTACTTC.

This clone has a single count. V gene TRBV6-5 combines with J gene TRBJ1-1, with a tentative D call TRBD1 (6 bases). This CDR3 spans 14 amino acids. Looked up from germline, CDR1 is MNHEY and CDR2 is SVGAGI. Trimming took off 8 bases at V and 0 bases at J, with 13 bases between the two ends. CDR3 sequence: CASSAGQMNTEAFF. CDR3 in DNA: TGTGCCAGCTCGGCCGGACAGATGAACACTGAAGCTTTCTTT.

This CDR3 is CASSYVGGTGIFHGYTF. The DNA for the CDR3 is TGTGCCAGCAGTTATGTCGGCGGAACAGGGATTTTTCATGGCTACACCTTC. V and J are TRBV6-2 or TRBV6-3 and TRBJ1-2, with D possibly being TRBD1 (6 bases). Germline-derived CDR1 and CDR2 are MNHEY and SVGEGT. Trimming took off 3 bases at V and 6 bases at J, with 23 bases between the two ends. The CDR3 loop spans 17 amino acids.

The chain combines TRBV3-1 (or the pseudogene TRBV3-2) with TRBJ2-1; D is uncertain. Germline-derived CDR1 and CDR2 are LGHDT and YNNKEL (reference sequence). The CDR3 has 16 amino acids. V dropped 0 bases and J dropped 4 bases, with 13 bases sitting between them. The CDR3, as DNA: TGTGCCAGCAGCCAAGATGGATCAACGGCGTACAATGAGCAGTTCTTC. This gives the protein CASSQDGSTAYNEQFF.

This clone was detected once. The chain employs TRBV6-2 or TRBV6-3 and TRBJ2-3; 9 bases line up with TRBD1. Germline V gene lookup returns CDR1 MNHEY and CDR2 SVGEGT. V was clipped by 1 base and J by 0 bases; unmatched bases: 5. The CDR3 spans 17 residues. This CDR3 reads CASSYFTGGGSTDTQYF. The CDR3 nucleotides are TGTGCCAGCAGTTACTTTACAGGGGGCGGGAGCACAGATACGCAGTATTTT.

The chain combines TRBV7-6 with TRBJ2-7, with D perhaps given as TRBD1 or TRBD2 (5 bases each). The ends were cut back, 5 bases at V and 3 bases at J, with 17 bases in the middle. The length of the CDR3 is 15 residues. Germline lookup yields CDR1 SGHVS and CDR2 FNYEAQ. The CDR3 loop is CASSPGSGTIYEQYF. CDR3 in DNA: TGTGCCAGCAGCCCCGGATCAGGGACCATCTACGAGCAGTACTTC.

V and J are TRBV19 and TRBJ1-1, with D perhaps TRBD1 (6 bases). The CDR3 length is 14 residues. V lost 2 bases, J lost 3 bases, and 10 bases lay in between. CDR1 is LNHDA, CDR2 SQIVND, per germline (reference sequence). DNA for the CDR3: TGTGCCAGTAGTATAAAGGGACAATACACTGAAGCTTTCTTT. Translating it yields CASSIKGQYTEAFF.

The table lists this clone with a few counts. V is TRBV2 and J is TRBJ1-5; D is ambiguous. The CDR3 extends over 15 amino acids. Trimming left V 0 bases short and J 3 bases short, with 9 bases between. The V gene's germline CDR1 is SNHLY and CDR2 FYNNEI. CDR3 sequence: CASSEAWPINQPQHF. The CDR3 region has the DNA TGTGCCAGCAGTGAAGCGTGGCCGATCAATCAGCCCCAGCATTTT. Supplemented by reference TRBV2 and TRBJ1-5, the full variable domain reads EPEVTQTPSHQVTQMGQEVILRCVPISNHLYFYWYRQILGQKVEFLVSFYNNEISEKSEIFDDQFSVERPDGSNFTLKIRSTKLEDSAMYFCASSEAWPINQPQHFGDGTRLSIL.

There are a few counts of this clone. V and J are TRBV5-4 and TRBJ2-1; 7 bases match TRBD2. The V and J ends lost 5 bases and 1 base, in that order; junction bases with no gene match: 6. The germline V gene encodes CDR1 SGHNT and CDR2 YYREEE (reference sequence). This CDR3 contains 15 residues. The chain's CDR3 is CASSAGTISYNEQFF. Here the CDR3 DNA reads TGTGCCAGCAGTGCCGGGACTATATCCTACAATGAGCAGTTCTTC.

V usage is TRBV7-9 and J usage is TRBJ1-4, with D possibly being TRBD1 (5 bases). The CDR3 runs to 15 residues. V was pared by 4 bases and J by 3 bases, with 12 bases between. Germline V gene lookup returns CDR1 SEHNR and CDR2 FQNEAQ (reference sequence). The CDR3 sequence: CASSSWAGPNEKLFF. CDR3 sequence (DNA): TGTGCCAGCAGCTCCTGGGCGGGGCCTAATGAAAAACTGTTTTTT.

This clone turned up a few times. This chain uses TRBV2 with TRBJ2-3; D is possibly TRBD2 (6 bases). Trimming pared 6 bases from V and 0 bases from J, leaving 13 bases between. This CDR3 region has 15 residues. Per germline, CDR1 SNHLY and CDR2 FYNNEI. The CDR3 loop reads CASSGGRLSTDTQYF. Here the CDR3 DNA reads TGTGCCAGCAGCGGGGGACGACTAAGCACAGATACGCAGTATTTT.

This chain uses TRBV24-1 with TRBJ2-1, with a tentative D call TRBD1 (6 bases). CDR3 length: 13 residues. The V end was cut by 5 bases, the J end by 7 bases, with 11 bases between. Looked up from germline, CDR1 is KGHDR and CDR2 is SFDVKD. The CDR3 nucleotides read TGTGCCACCAGTGGACCCGGGACAAATGAGCAGTTCTTC. Its translation is CATSGPGTNEQFF.

The chain carries TRBV5-1 and TRBJ1-6, with 7 bases lining up with TRBD1. V shed 4 bases and J 6 bases; nucleotides not matched to a gene: 7. Germline V gene data show CDR1 as SGHRS and CDR2 as YFSETQ. CDR3 length: 15 residues. CDR3 sequence reads: CASSPRQGPNSPLHF. CDR3 DNA sequence: TGCGCCAGCAGCCCTAGACAGGGCCCTAATTCACCCCTCCACTTT.

This clone has more than one count but fewer than ten. This CDR3 reads CASSLDPSYSYEQYF. Written as DNA, the CDR3 is TGTGCCAGCAGCTTAGATCCATCTTACTCCTACGAGCAGTACTTC. The V and J genes are TRBV7-2 and TRBJ2-7; unclear D gene. The V gene's germline CDR1 is SGHTA and CDR2 FQGNSA. The CDR3 length is 15 residues. V was shortened by 1 base and J by 0 bases, with 10 bases between the two germline ends.

This clone came up a few times. The V and J genes are TRBV12-3 or TRBV12-4 and TRBJ1-1; the match to TRBD1 covers 7 bases. The CDR3 runs 13 residues. J gave up 10 bases and V 1 base, and 6 bases lay outside the gene matches. DNA for the CDR3: TGTGCCAGCAGTTTAGGGGACAGTCAGGGAGCTTTCTTT. Translated: CASSLGDSQGAFF.